The sequence of this T cell receptor (beta chain) was determined in a study of T cell changes during pregnancy in multiple sclerosis. CDR3 length: 16 residues. Germline V gene data show CDR1 as SQVTM and CDR2 as ANQGSEA. V was shortened by 4 bases and J by 4 bases, with 21 bases between the two germline ends. Sequencing was performed with immunoSEQ multiplex PCR; in TCRdb, only in-frame clones are kept and a portion is missing. The sample lists around 59,000 clones, over 90% seen once, with around 0.93% in the top ten. The starting material was peripheral blood, obtained in the first trimester of pregnancy. The chain recombines TRBV29-1 with TRBJ2-3, with D perhaps matching TRBD2 (5 bases). The receptor's source is a female donor with multiple sclerosis, enrolled in a pregnancy study. The CDR3 here is CSVAGIPPAGADTQYF. DNA for the CDR3: TGCAGCGTTGCCGGGATCCCACCAGCTGGCGCAGATACGCAGTATTTT.